A single sample is the source of the 18 T cell receptor beta chains below, sequenced in a study of T cells in localized non-small cell lung cancer (TCRdb year 2020). The receptor library was made with the immunoSEQ multiplex PCR assay. The table was pulled from immuneACCESS by TCRdb, which kept in-frame rearrangements only. Such tables lose some clones; where checked, under half of the loss comes from unresolved V genes, and the rest has no known cause. The sample contains approximately 6,000 clones, 65% to 90% of them found a single time. Approximately 54% of the sample comes from the top ten. The source was peripheral blood mononuclear cells, collected before any cancer treatment. These receptors were taken from a female donor aged 60 or older with stage II lung adenocarcinoma.

The chain recombines TRBV6-1 with TRBJ1-1; D is unresolved. Trimming removed 4 bases from V and 4 bases from J, with 10 bases in between. This CDR3 has 13 amino acids. Germline values: CDR1 MNHNS, CDR2 SASEGT. The CDR3 here is CASSAYISTEAFF. As DNA, the CDR3 is TGTGCCAGCAGTGCCTACATTTCCACTGAAGCTTTCTTT.

This clone was counted only a few times. The genes are TRBV7-9 and TRBJ1-5, with D perhaps TRBD1 (5 bases). This CDR3 is built from 13 residues. With 0 bases removed from V and 7 bases from J, the gap between germline ends came to 7 bases. Per the germline V gene, CDR1 is SEHNR and CDR2 is FQNEAQ (reference sequence). As DNA, the CDR3 is TGTGCCAGCAGCTTAGCGTGGGGCCAGCCCCAGCATTTT. Its translation: CASSLAWGQPQHF.

This rearrangement joins TRBV27 to TRBJ2-7, with D perhaps being TRBD1 or TRBD2 (5 bases each). Trimming removed 2 bases from V and 0 bases from J, with 8 bases in between. This CDR3 contains 14 residues. Germline CDR1 is MNHEY and CDR2 is SMNVEV (reference sequence). CDR3 nucleotide sequence: TGTGCCAGCAGTTTAACGGGGACCTCCTACGAGCAGTACTTC. It specifies CASSLTGTSYEQYF.

This clone appeared once. The chain recombines TRBV29-1 with TRBJ1-3, with D maybe TRBD1 (5 bases). Germline CDR1 reads SQVTM; CDR2 reads ANQGSEA. The CDR3 contains 16 residues. With 6 bases removed from V and 0 bases from J, the gap between germline ends came to 18 bases. The CDR3 loop is CSVGSGTTDSGNTIYF. CDR3 DNA: TGCAGCGTGGGATCTGGGACGACTGACTCTGGAAACACCATATATTTT.

J is TRBJ2-3 and V is TRBV9; D may be TRBD2 (6 bases). The CDR3 has 12 amino acids. The germline CDR1 and CDR2 sequences are SGDLS and YYNGEE. V shed 4 bases and J shed 3 bases, with 6 bases lying between them. CDR3 in amino acids: CASSRGTDTQYF. The CDR3 DNA sequence: TGTGCCAGCAGCCGGGGGACAGATACGCAGTATTTT.

This clone has just a few counts. DNA of the CDR3: TGTGCCAGCAGCCCGGGCCCGCTCGACAGTGAGCAGTTCTTC. This encodes CASSPGPLDSEQFF. The chain carries TRBV7-6 and TRBJ2-1; a weak D match, TRBD1 (5 bases). V dropped 5 bases and J dropped 9 bases, with 17 bases sitting between them. This CDR3 is 14 amino acids long. Germline CDR1 is SGHVS and CDR2 is FNYEAQ.

This chain uses TRBV7-8 with TRBJ1-1; D is ambiguous. The CDR3 covers 14 residues. Germline CDR1 and CDR2: SGHVS and FQNEAQ. The V end was cut by 3 bases, the J end by 0 bases, with 8 bases between. The CDR3 DNA follows: TGTGCCAGCAGCTTGAGTAGATTGAACACTGAAGCTTTCTTT. It yields the protein CASSLSRLNTEAFF.

The genes are TRBV25-1 and TRBJ1-2; D is possibly TRBD1 (5 bases). The V end lost 3 bases, the J end lost 4 bases, and 9 bases lay between the germline ends. The CDR3 spans 13 residues. CDR1 and CDR2 (germline): MGHDK, SYGVNS. CDR3 DNA: TGTGCCAGCAGTGATGGGGGGGGCTATGGCTACACCTTC. Residues: CASSDGGGYGYTF.

The genes are TRBV5-1 and TRBJ2-1; D unclear. This CDR3 is built from 11 residues. The germline gives CDR1 SGHRS, CDR2 YFSETQ. V lost 4 bases, J lost 8 bases, and 7 bases lay in between. CDR3 protein: CASSTTDEQFF. In nucleotides, the CDR3 is TGCGCCAGCAGCACAACTGATGAGCAGTTCTTC.

The chain links TRBV4-1 to TRBJ1-1; unclear D gene. V lost 6 bases, J lost 1 base, and 15 bases lay in between. Germline lookup yields CDR1 MGHRA and CDR2 YSYEKL. This CDR3 has 15 residues. The CDR3 sequence is CASRRVPTANTEAFF. DNA for the CDR3: TGCGCCAGCAGGCGAGTGCCGACGGCGAACACTGAAGCTTTCTTT.

The chain combines TRBV5-5 with TRBJ1-2; a possible D gene is TRBD1 (5 bases). The germline V gene has CDR1 SGHKS and CDR2 YYEKEE (reference sequence). The V end lost 0 bases, the J end lost 0 bases, and 18 bases lay between the germline ends. The length of the CDR3 is 18 residues. CDR3 region: CASSLALTAGGSNYGYTF. CDR3 nucleotide sequence: TGTGCCAGCAGCTTGGCCCTAACTGCGGGGGGATCTAACTATGGCTACACCTTC.

CDR3: CASSSFGGPGTVISPLHF. CDR3 coding DNA: TGTGCCAGCAGCTCCTTCGGGGGGCCCGGGACAGTGATTTCACCCCTCCACTTT. The chain links TRBV13 to TRBJ1-6; TRBD1 agrees at 7 bases. Germline lookup yields CDR1 PRHDT and CDR2 FYEKMQ (reference sequence). Germline trimming cut 4 bases from V and 9 bases from J; bases unmatched to any gene: 18. The CDR3 spans 18 residues.

The chain carries TRBV9 and TRBJ1-4; the D gene is possibly TRBD1 (6 bases). Germline CDR1 reads SGDLS; CDR2 reads YYNGEE. V lost 2 bases and J lost 5, with 10 bases in between. The CDR3 spans 14 residues. CDR3 sequence: CASSVWQGNEKLFF. As DNA, the CDR3 is TGTGCCAGCAGCGTCTGGCAGGGGAATGAAAAACTGTTTTTT.

The chain is built from TRBV7-2 and TRBJ2-7; a possible D gene is TRBD1 (7 bases). V dropped 5 bases and J dropped 1 base, with 12 bases sitting between them. The CDR3 totals 14 residues. Germline V gene data show CDR1 as SGHTA and CDR2 as FQGNSA. The CDR3 spells CASSPRDSSYEQYV. CDR3 in DNA: TGTGCCAGCAGCCCGCGGGACAGTTCCTACGAGCAGTACGTC.

The CDR3 protein is CASSWDGTDTQYF. In nucleotides, the CDR3 is TGCGCCAGCAGCTGGGACGGCACAGATACGCAGTATTTT. The genes are TRBV5-1 and TRBJ2-3; TRBD1 or TRBD2 may be the D gene (5 bases each). The CDR3 sequence is 13 residues long. V lost 3 bases, J lost 1 base, and 6 bases lay in between. Looked up from germline, CDR1 is SGHRS and CDR2 is YFSETQ.

The V gene is TRBV2, the J gene TRBJ2-4; TRBD2 might be the D (6 bases). The CDR3 consists of 12 residues. Trimming took off 11 bases at V and 6 bases at J, with 14 bases between the two ends. Germline CDR1 and CDR2: SNHLY and FYNNEI. The CDR3 protein is CAVGKEGNIQYF. The CDR3 DNA reads TGTGCCGTAGGGAAGGAGGGAAACATTCAGTACTTC.

The chain combines TRBV2 with TRBJ2-5; 7 bases are a match to TRBD2. This CDR3 is built from 15 residues. Germline loops: CDR1 SNHLY, CDR2 FYNNEI. After removal of 5 bases from V and 2 bases from J, the junction contained 8 bases not matched to a gene. CDR3 DNA: TGTGCCAGCAGTCCCTGGGGGGGGATACAAGAGACCCAGTACTTC. This translates into CASSPWGGIQETQYF.

The chain links TRBV18 to TRBJ1-5; D ambiguous. V lost 2 bases and J lost 6, with 5 bases in between. The CDR3 covers 12 residues. Germline loops: CDR1 KGHSH, CDR2 LQKENI. CDR3 nucleotide sequence: TGTGCCAGCTCACCAGCCGGTCAGCCCCAGCATTTT. The encoded protein is CASSPAGQPQHF.